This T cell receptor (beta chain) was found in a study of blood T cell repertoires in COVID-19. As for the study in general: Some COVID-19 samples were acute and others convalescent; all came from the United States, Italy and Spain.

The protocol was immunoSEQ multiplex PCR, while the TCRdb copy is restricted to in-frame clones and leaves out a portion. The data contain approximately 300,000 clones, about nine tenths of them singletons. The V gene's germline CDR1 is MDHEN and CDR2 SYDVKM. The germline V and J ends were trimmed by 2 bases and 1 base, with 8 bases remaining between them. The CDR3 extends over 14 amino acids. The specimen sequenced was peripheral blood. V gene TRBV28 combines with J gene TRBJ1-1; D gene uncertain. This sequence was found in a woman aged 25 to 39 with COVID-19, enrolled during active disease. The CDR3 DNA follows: TGTGCCAGCAGTTTAGTACAGAGGAACACTGAAGCTTTCTTT. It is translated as CASSLVQRNTEAFF.